These 12 T cell receptor beta chains originate from one sample sequenced in a study of T cells in localized non-small cell lung cancer. Only in-frame clones appear in the TCRdb table, and some are missing; sequencing was by immunoSEQ multiplex PCR. This repertoire shows some 2,200 clones, 30% to 45% found once; its top ten account for 9.8%. The sample here was normal lung tissue next to the tumor, taken before any cancer treatment. These receptors were taken from a female donor of 60 years or more with stage I squamous cell lung carcinoma.

The chain links TRBV18 to TRBJ2-3; D possibly uses TRBD1 or TRBD2 (5 bases each). Looked up from germline, CDR1 is KGHSH and CDR2 is LQKENI. The CDR3 is made up of 16 amino acids. Trimming stripped 3 bases from V and 2 bases from J, with 15 bases between. The CDR3 DNA is TGTGCCAGCTCACCTCCCGGGATGGGGCCCACAGATACGCAGTATTTT. This encodes CASSPPGMGPTDTQYF.

The table lists this clone with a few counts. The chain couples TRBV5-1 to TRBJ2-3; D perhaps matches TRBD1 (5 bases). Looked up from germline, CDR1 is SGHRS and CDR2 is YFSETQ. Trimming removed 3 bases at V and 6 bases at J, with 14 bases between. CDR3 length: 14 amino acids. This CDR3 reads CASSSFLGPDTQYF. CDR3 nucleotides: TGCGCCAGCAGCTCCTTCTTGGGGCCCGATACGCAGTATTTT.

This clone was counted a few times. CDR3 coding DNA: TGTGCCAGCAGTGCCCAGGGACATGGGAACACTGAAGCTTTCTTT. Translation gives CASSAQGHGNTEAFF. The chain couples TRBV9 to TRBJ1-1; D is perhaps TRBD1 (6 bases). The germline V gene has CDR1 SGDLS and CDR2 YYNGEE. This CDR3 is built from 15 residues. V lost 5 bases to trimming and J lost 1 base, with 15 bases between them.

The genes are TRBV10-2 and TRBJ1-2, with no clear D. Germline CDR1 is WSHSY and CDR2 is SAAADI. The CDR3 extends over 12 amino acids. Trimming pared 11 bases from V and 8 bases from J, leaving 18 bases between. CDR3 bases: TGCGCCCTCAGAGGAGTGGAGGGAGGCTACACCTTC. It yields the protein CALRGVEGGYTF.

The chain carries TRBV28 and TRBJ2-5, with 7 bases lining up with TRBD1. The CDR3 contains 15 residues. The germline V gene encodes CDR1 MDHEN and CDR2 SYDVKM. V gave up 3 bases and J gave up 1 base; unmatched junction bases: 5. The CDR3, as DNA: TGTGCCAGCAGTTTCCACCGGGACAGCCAAGAGACCCAGTACTTC. It is translated as CASSFHRDSQETQYF.

The CDR3 protein is CAIGSGEGHEQFF. As DNA, the CDR3 is TGTGCCATAGGATCGGGAGAGGGCCATGAGCAGTTCTTC. The chain is built from TRBV19 and TRBJ2-1; possibly TRBD2 for D (6 bases). This CDR3 contains 13 residues. Germline V gives CDR1 LNHDA, CDR2 SQIVND (reference sequence). Trimming took 10 bases from V and 8 from J, leaving 18 bases between them.

The chain employs TRBV6-8 and TRBJ2-7; D gene uncertain. Deletions cut 2 bases from V and 1 base from J, with 12 bases between. Germline lookup yields CDR1 MNHGY and CDR2 SAAAGT. The CDR3 contains 15 residues. For the CDR3, the DNA is TGTGCCAGCAGTTACGCGGTAGGCTCTTCCTACGAGCAGTACTTC. It is translated as CASSYAVGSSYEQYF.

The genes are TRBV11-3 and TRBJ1-1; no clear D. CDR3 size: 15 residues. CDR1 SGHNT and CDR2 YENEEA come from the germline V gene. Trimming stripped 2 bases from V and 3 bases from J, with 13 bases between. The DNA of the CDR3 is TGTGCCAGCAGCTTAAGTCCCGGGATGGACACTGAAGCTTTCTTT. Translated, it gives CASSLSPGMDTEAFF.

This clone is large within its sample. V and J are TRBV30 and TRBJ2-5; no clear D. The V end was cut by 0 bases, the J end by 5 bases, with 4 bases between. Per the germline V gene, CDR1 is GTSNPN and CDR2 is SVGIG (reference sequence). The CDR3 has 11 amino acids. The CDR3 loop is CAWSVGETQYF. For the CDR3, the DNA is TGTGCCTGGAGTGTAGGGGAGACCCAGTACTTC.

This chain uses TRBV19 with TRBJ2-3; D unresolved. Germline CDR1 LNHDA, CDR2 SQIVND (reference sequence). The CDR3 spans 16 residues. V was cut by 4 bases and J by 1 base, with 15 bases left in between. CDR3 in DNA: TGTGCCAGTAGTACCCGAGGCAGCCATGGCACAGATACGCAGTATTTT. It encodes CASSTRGSHGTDTQYF.

In this sample, this clone turned up a few times. The rearrangement joins TRBV2 to TRBJ2-2; D is unclear. V lost 2 bases, J lost 1 base, and 2 bases lay in between. The germline CDR1 and CDR2 sequences are SNHLY and FYNNEI. This CDR3 has 13 amino acids. CDR3 region: CASSEQNTGELFF. CDR3 bases: TGTGCCAGCAGTGAACAGAACACCGGGGAGCTGTTTTTT.

The chain employs TRBV28 and TRBJ1-2; D is possibly TRBD1 (5 bases). CDR1 is MDHEN, CDR2 SYDVKM, per germline. This CDR3 has 14 amino acids. The V gene lost 4 bases and the J gene lost 9 bases, with 18 bases spanning the gap. The chain's CDR3 is CASSSTLGPGRYTF. CDR3 coding DNA: TGTGCCAGCAGTTCCACATTGGGGCCGGGTCGCTACACCTTC.